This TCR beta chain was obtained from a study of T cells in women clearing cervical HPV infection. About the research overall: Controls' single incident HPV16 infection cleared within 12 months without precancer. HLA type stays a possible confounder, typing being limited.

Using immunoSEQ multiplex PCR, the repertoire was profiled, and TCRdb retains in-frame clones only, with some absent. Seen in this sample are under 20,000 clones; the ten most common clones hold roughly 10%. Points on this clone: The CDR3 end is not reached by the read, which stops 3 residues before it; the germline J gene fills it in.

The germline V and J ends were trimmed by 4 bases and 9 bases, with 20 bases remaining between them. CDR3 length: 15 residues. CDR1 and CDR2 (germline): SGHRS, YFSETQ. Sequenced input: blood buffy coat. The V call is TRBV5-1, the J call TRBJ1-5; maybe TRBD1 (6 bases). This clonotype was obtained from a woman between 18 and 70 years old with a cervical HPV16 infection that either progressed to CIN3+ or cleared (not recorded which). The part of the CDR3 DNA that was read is TGCGCCAGCAGCCCCGAGGGAGGGGGTGGAAGGCCC. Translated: CASSPEGGGGRP. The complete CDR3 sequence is CASSPEGGGGRPQHF.